The rows below give T cell receptor beta chains drawn from one sample of a study of cytotoxic CD8 clonotypes in ibrutinib-treated CLL. The method was immunoSEQ multiplex PCR; TCRdb's version includes in-frame clones alone and lacks a portion of them. This sample has 150,000 to 200,000 clones, with more than 70% found just once. This specimen consisted of PBMCs, obtained at disease progression, from a patient treated with ibrutinib. All receptors derive from a human donor with chronic lymphocytic leukemia. Each CDR3 is given with its conserved first and last residue. The order of the fields is D gene, J gene, clone size, V gene, CDR3 DNA, CDR3 protein. The D gene is left open where the match is weak. Part of the rows lack a size; the others show once, few, many or a class for expanded clones.

TRBD2	TRBJ2-3	.	TRBV19	TGTGCCAGTAGTGTCCCGGGACTAGCGGGAGGGGCAGATACGCAGTATTTT	CASSVPGLAGGADTQYF
.	TRBJ1-5	.	TRBV7-9	TGTGCCAGCAGCTCCTTGGACGGAGCCCAGCCCCAGCATTTT	CASSSLDGAQPQHF
.	TRBJ1-5	.	TRBV15	TGTGCCACCAGCAGAGCCAGGCATAGCAATCAGCCCCAGCATTTT	CATSRARHSNQPQHF
.	TRBJ2-2	.	TRBV29-1	TGCAGCGTTGAAGTCGGCGGGGAGCTGTTTTTT	CSVEVGGELFF
.	TRBJ1-1	.	TRBV7-2	TGTGCCAGCAGCTTAGGGGGGCTTCGGACTGAAGCTTTCTTT	CASSLGGLRTEAFF
.	TRBJ1-5	.	TRBV5-4	TGTGCCAGCAGCGGATCCCCAGCTAGCAATCAGCCCCAGCATTTT	CASSGSPASNQPQHF
.	TRBJ2-5	once	TRBV2	TGTGCCAGCAGTGAAGGGGAGACCCAGTACTTC	CASSEGETQYF
.	TRBJ2-3	.	TRBV7-9	TGTGCCAGCAGCTTAGTCACCCAGCCCACAGATACGCAGTATTTT	CASSLVTQPTDTQYF
TRBD1	TRBJ2-7	.	TRBV4-1	TGCGCCAGCAGCCAGGACGGGACAGGGGCGACCTACGAGCAGTACTTC	CASSQDGTGATYEQYF
.	TRBJ2-1	once	TRBV5-1	TGCGCCAGCAGCTTTGGGTTTGGGTCCTACAATGAGCAGTTCTTC	CASSFGFGSYNEQFF
.	TRBJ1-4	.	TRBV2	TGTGCCAGCATCGAAGAAACTAATGAAAAACTGTTTTTT	CASIEETNEKLFF
.	TRBJ2-7	.	TRBV6-1	TGTGCCAGCAGTGACGGATATAGCCCCTACGAGCAGTACTTC	CASSDGYSPYEQYF
.	TRBJ2-3	.	TRBV7-6	TGTGCCAGCAGCTTAACGCGCAGGGCTACAGATACGCAGTATTTT	CASSLTRRATDTQYF
TRBD2	TRBJ2-1	.	TRBV11-3	TGTGCCAGCAGCTTAGAAGCGGGAGTACACAATGAGCAGTTCTTC	CASSLEAGVHNEQFF
TRBD2	TRBJ2-7	.	TRBV4-1	TGCGCCAGCAGCCAAGATATGCTAGCGGCGACCTACGAGCAGTACTTC	CASSQDMLAATYEQYF